This T cell receptor (beta chain) was sequenced during a study of OX40 agonist ivuxolimab in advanced cancers. Study-wide context: Ivuxolimab, which targeted the costimulatory receptor OX40 (CD134), was an agonistic, fully human IgG2 monoclonal antibody. Intravenous ivuxolimab was administered to patients every 2 weeks at six dose levels: 0.01, 0.1, 0.3, 1.5, 3 and 10 mg/kg. Among the approximately 50 dose-escalation patients, roughly 20 had hepatocellular carcinoma, roughly 15 melanoma, 9 renal cell carcinoma and 9 head and neck cancer. In the dose-escalation cohort, 82.7% of patients were male, and the mean age was roughly 60 years, with a range of about 23 to 85. Prior anti-PD-1, anti-PD-L1 or anti-CTLA-4 therapy was permitted, and checkpoint inhibitors had been received by about 37% of dose-escalation patients. Partial responses occurred in three dose-escalation patients: two with cutaneous melanoma and one with hepatocellular carcinoma. The point of sequencing TCRbeta in the periphery was to test whether ivuxolimab changed TCR sequence diversity and drove clonal T-cell expansion. The paper describes the monotherapy dose-escalation part (N of about 52 patients) of the phase I trial of ivuxolimab.

Broader findings and caveats from the paper: On average, CD8+ T cells showed more expanded clones than CD4+ T cells after ivuxolimab. At doses of 0.1 to 3.0 mg/kg, clonal expansion of both CD4+ and CD8+ T cells in blood was seen between baseline and week 6. Partial responders in the 0.1-3.0 mg/kg groups had among the lowest normalized peripheral clonal expansion, especially among CD8+ T cells. The antigen specificity of the clonally expanded peripheral T cells was not determined. Low levels of normalized T-cell clonal expansion were also seen in some patients who did not respond.

Genomic DNA was isolated from the sorted cells so that the TCRbeta CDR3 region could be sequenced. The immunoSEQ Assay was used for sequencing of TCRbeta CDR3 regions. TCRdb took over this immuneACCESS table, retaining in-frame rearrangements with V and J assigned. Such tables are incomplete; in checked studies, under half of the missing clones stem from an unresolved V gene, and the remainder is unexplained. This sample has about 14,000 clones in its table, and 75% to 85% of those were observed once. The ten largest clones take up roughly 36% of the sample. V lost 0 bases and J lost 3 bases; the stretch between them is 11 bases long. The germline V gene sets CDR1 to LGHNA and CDR2 to YSLEER. The CDR3 runs 15 residues from the cysteine to the phenylalanine. Left in the record is the CDR3 DNA by itself, 45 bases read in frame from the first base. About this clone: The clone's antigen remains unknown. No base quality values were provided; no much bigger clone lies one nucleotide off.

Patients with a history of autoimmune disease or receiving systemic immunosuppression were excluded from the trial. Peripheral blood for TCR sequencing was drawn from every dose cohort at baseline, at cycle 4 day 1 and at cycle 7 day 1. Samples were obtained from an open-label, multicenter, first-in-human phase I dose-escalation trial of ivuxolimab. Adults with locally advanced or metastatic head and neck squamous cell, hepatocellular, melanoma or renal cell carcinoma were enrolled in the trial. Before TCR sequencing, CD4+ and CD8+ T cells were separately sorted from peripheral blood. This sequence was found in an adult with an advanced solid tumor such as melanoma, head and neck, liver or kidney cancer. This receptor chain uses TRBV4-3 and TRBJ1-1; the D gene is unclear. The specimen comprised CD4+ or CD8+ T cells sorted from blood, sampled in a trial of the OX40 agonist ivuxolimab. The DNA reads as follows: TGCGCCAGCAGCCAAGAAACCGGGGTAGACACTGAAGCTTTCTTT. Its protein product is CASSQETGVDTEAFF.